A selection of T cell receptor beta chains follows, all from one sample in a study of T cell responses to AZD1222 COVID-19 vaccine. The protocol was immunoSEQ multiplex PCR, while the TCRdb copy is restricted to in-frame clones and leaves out a portion. The sample comprises roughly 150,000 clones, about 94% of which are singletons, and roughly 4% rests with the top ten. The source material was peripheral blood, sampled on day 0 of AZD1222 vaccination. Receptors were obtained from an adult in good health. CDR3s include the opening cysteine and the closing phenylalanine or tryptophan. The D gene is left open where the match is weak. Expanded clones get a size class; other rows say once, few or many, or leave the size out.

.,TRBJ2-2,.,TRBV10-3,CAIGGGNGAGELFF,TGTGCCATCGGAGGGGGTAACGGCGCCGGGGAGCTGTTTTTT
.,TRBJ1-2,TRBD1,TRBV6-1,CASSGSRDSADFYGYTF,TGTGCCAGCAGTGGAAGCCGGGACAGCGCGGATTTTTATGGCTACACCTTC
.,TRBJ2-4,.,TRBV6-2/TRBV6-3,CASSSPFLLAKNIQYF,TGTGCCAGCAGTTCCCCCTTTCTTCTAGCCAAAAACATTCAGTACTTC
.,TRBJ1-5,.,TRBV15,CATSRDQIGEYSNQPQHF,TGTGCCACCAGCAGAGATCAAATCGGAGAATATAGCAATCAGCCCCAGCATTTT
.,TRBJ1-4,.,TRBV15,CATSRDLGFVEKLFF,TGTGCCACCAGCAGAGACTTGGGCTTTGTTGAAAAACTGTTTTTT
.,TRBJ2-3,.,TRBV20-1,CSASYGSTDTQYF,TGCAGTGCTAGTTATGGGTCCACAGATACGCAGTATTTT
.,TRBJ2-1,.,TRBV10-1,CASSELTGRHNEQFF,TGCGCCAGCAGTGAGTTAACGGGAAGGCACAATGAGCAGTTCTTC
.,TRBJ2-1,.,TRBV7-2,CASRPTGLSSSYNEQFF,TGTGCCAGCAGACCAACCGGACTGAGTAGCTCCTACAATGAGCAGTTCTTC
.,TRBJ1-1,.,TRBV29-1,CSVDRRGEDTEAFF,TGCAGCGTTGATCGCCGGGGCGAGGACACTGAAGCTTTCTTT
.,TRBJ1-1,.,TRBV5-1,CASSLAQGSTEAFF,TGCGCCAGCAGCTTGGCCCAGGGTTCCACTGAAGCTTTCTTT
.,TRBJ1-5,.,TRBV6-1,CASSESRGSPQHF,TGTGCCAGCAGTGAATCCCGTGGGTCGCCCCAGCATTTT
.,TRBJ2-3,.,TRBV19,CASNQGRADTQYF,TGTGCCAGTAATCAGGGGAGGGCAGATACGCAGTATTTT
.,TRBJ2-3,TRBD2,TRBV30,CACGLAAPDTQYF,TGTGCCTGTGGACTAGCGGCCCCAGATACGCAGTATTTT
.,TRBJ2-7,TRBD2,TRBV10-1,CASSDPSGRRGEQYF,TGCGCCAGCAGTGATCCTAGCGGGAGACGGGGCGAGCAGTACTTC
.,TRBJ1-6,.,TRBV7-9,CASSSTGSPLHF,TGTGCCAGCAGCTCCACTGGGTCACCCCTCCACTTT
.,TRBJ2-2,.,TRBV6-4,CASSDSTGELFF,TGTGCCAGCAGTGACTCGACCGGGGAGCTGTTTTTT
.,TRBJ2-2,.,TRBV12-3/TRBV12-4,CASSQRTGELFF,TGTGCCAGCAGTCAGAGGACCGGGGAGCTGTTTTTT
few,TRBJ1-2,.,TRBV10-1,CASAAATNYGYTF,TGCGCCAGCGCTGCCGCCACTAACTATGGCTACACCTTC
.,TRBJ2-2,TRBD1,TRBV5-5,CASSPPGTAATGELFF,TGTGCCAGCAGCCCCCCCGGGACAGCGGCTACCGGGGAGCTGTTTTTT
once,TRBJ2-7,.,TRBV14,CASSLGGIEQYF,TGTGCCAGCAGCCTCGGCGGGATTGAGCAGTACTTC
.,TRBJ1-4,.,TRBV18,CASSPRTATNEKLFF,TGTGCCAGCTCACCAAGGACAGCAACTAATGAAAAACTGTTTTTT
.,TRBJ1-1,.,TRBV19,CASSMLGQATEAFF,TGTGCCAGTAGTATGCTTGGGCAGGCCACTGAAGCTTTCTTT
.,TRBJ1-2,.,TRBV11-2,CASSFPRQATYGYTF,TGTGCCAGCAGCTTCCCCCGACAGGCCACCTATGGCTACACCTTC
.,TRBJ1-5,.,TRBV27,CASSVRYSRGQHF,TGTGCCAGCAGTGTCCGCTACAGCCGGGGCCAGCATTTT
.,TRBJ1-4,.,TRBV13,CASSLDRSTNEKLFF,TGTGCCAGCAGCTTAGACAGATCAACTAATGAAAAACTGTTTTTT
.,TRBJ2-7,TRBD1,TRBV11-1,CASSLGTGPAYEQYF,TGTGCCAGCAGTTTAGGGACAGGGCCTGCCTACGAGCAGTACTTC
.,TRBJ2-1,.,TRBV3-1/TRBV3-2,CASSQDLRDKKQFF,TGTGCCAGCAGCCAAGATCTTCGAGACAAAAAACAGTTCTTC
.,TRBJ1-1,.,TRBV27,CASRSLGETEAFF,TGTGCCAGCAGATCCCTAGGGGAGACTGAAGCTTTCTTT
.,TRBJ1-4,.,TRBV9,CASSVGGTGRGRGNEKLFF,TGTGCCAGCAGCGTAGGGGGGACGGGCAGGGGCCGAGGTAATGAAAAACTGTTTTTT
.,TRBJ2-5,.,TRBV12-3/TRBV12-4,CASRWASQETQYF,TGTGCCAGCAGATGGGCGTCTCAAGAGACCCAGTACTTC
.,TRBJ1-2,TRBD1,TRBV10-1,CASRDRDRGRGGYTF,TGCGCCAGCAGAGACCGGGACAGGGGGAGAGGTGGCTACACCTTC
.,TRBJ2-7,.,TRBV5-6,CASSRDAYEQYF,TGTGCCAGCAGCAGGGACGCCTACGAGCAGTACTTC
.,TRBJ1-3,.,TRBV7-6,CASSLSQTFSGNTIYF,TGTGCCAGCAGCTTATCTCAGACCTTCTCTGGAAACACCATATATTTT
.,TRBJ2-7,TRBD1,TRBV5-6,CASSLAGGFYEQYF,TGTGCCAGCAGCTTAGCAGGGGGCTTCTACGAGCAGTACTTC
.,TRBJ2-7,TRBD2,TRBV19,CASRKAGGTYEQYF,TGTGCCAGTAGGAAAGCGGGAGGGACCTACGAGCAGTACTTC
few,TRBJ2-7,.,TRBV19,CASTGSGSYEQYF,TGTGCCAGTACCGGGTCAGGGTCCTACGAGCAGTACTTC
.,TRBJ1-3,.,TRBV10-3,CAISETDLAHASGNTIYF,TGTGCCATCAGTGAGACCGATCTTGCCCACGCCTCTGGAAACACCATATATTTT
.,TRBJ1-1,TRBD1,TRBV2,CASREAPQGGFAEAFF,TGTGCCAGCAGGGAGGCCCCACAGGGGGGATTCGCTGAAGCTTTCTTT
.,TRBJ2-1,TRBD1,TRBV18,CASSTRTGPLLNEQFF,TGTGCCAGCTCAACAAGGACAGGGCCTCTTTTGAATGAGCAGTTCTTC
.,TRBJ2-7,TRBD1,TRBV10-1,CASRGQGGNEQYF,TGCGCCAGCAGGGGACAGGGAGGTAACGAGCAGTACTTC
once,TRBJ2-2,.,TRBV6-5,CASSLLANTGELFF,TGTGCCAGCAGTCTCTTAGCGAACACCGGGGAGCTGTTTTTT
.,TRBJ1-1,.,TRBV18,CASSPPTVLNTEAFF,TGTGCCAGCTCACCACCTACGGTACTGAACACTGAAGCTTTCTTT
.,TRBJ2-1,.,TRBV5-1,CASSLFGTTYNEQFF,TGCGCCAGCAGCTTATTTGGGACAACCTACAATGAGCAGTTCTTC
.,TRBJ1-2,.,TRBV7-9,CASSFGVKANYGYTF,TGTGCCAGCAGCTTCGGGGTGAAGGCTAACTATGGCTACACCTTC
once,TRBJ1-2,.,TRBV18,CASSRQDTNYGYTF,TGTGCCAGCTCCCGACAGGATACTAACTATGGCTACACCTTC
.,TRBJ1-1,.,TRBV11-3,CASSLGGNTEAFF,TGTGCCAGCAGCTTAGGGGGGAACACTGAAGCTTTCTTT
.,TRBJ1-1,.,TRBV5-1,CASSLTGTHTEAFF,TGCGCCAGCAGCTTGACAGGGACTCACACTGAAGCTTTCTTT
once,TRBJ2-1,.,TRBV5-1,CASSVLQSSYNEQFF,TGCGCCAGCAGCGTATTACAGAGCTCCTACAATGAGCAGTTCTTC
.,TRBJ1-2,.,TRBV2,CASTRVGGYTF,TGTGCCAGCACTAGGGTTGGTGGCTACACCTTC
once,TRBJ2-7,.,TRBV5-6,CASSFQRRDEQYF,TGTGCCAGCAGCTTCCAGCGGAGGGACGAGCAGTACTTC
.,TRBJ2-7,.,TRBV6-1,CASSEIGLGVAYEQYF,TGTGCCAGCAGTGAAATTGGGCTCGGCGTCGCCTACGAGCAGTACTTC
.,TRBJ1-3,.,TRBV19,CASPFLDTIYF,TGTGCCAGCCCATTCTTGGACACCATATATTTT
.,TRBJ2-7,.,TRBV5-4,CASSLAGQNEQYF,TGTGCCAGCAGCTTGGCCGGACAGAACGAGCAGTACTTC
.,TRBJ2-1,.,TRBV27,CASRDSFYNEQFF,TGTGCCAGCAGGGACAGCTTTTACAATGAGCAGTTCTTC
.,TRBJ2-2,TRBD2,TRBV10-1,CASSESRAGTSGSLGELFF,TGCGCCAGCAGTGAGTCGAGAGCCGGGACTAGCGGGAGTTTGGGGGAGCTGTTTTTT